The following is a T cell receptor (beta chain) sequence with its context. Its target is not known. The CDR3 is 14 residues long. CDR1 is SGHRS, CDR2 YFSETQ, per germline. Between the trimmed V and J ends, which lost 4 bases and 6 bases, there was a span of 16 bases. No fewer than 6 million PBMCs went into each sample. This record belongs to a study of blood T cells in healthy people across ages. General study results and limits: The CMV status of each donor remained undetermined, and this could have confounded shifts in expanded clonotypes. Researchers report that TCR beta diversity correlated strongly with naive T cell percentage.

Next came a second PCR, run for about 6 to 11 cycles, which used a sample-barcoded 5' primer along with a J-beta primer mix. A 12-random-nucleotide template-switch adaptor tagged each cDNA molecule. A single record per CDR3 protein comes from TCRdb applying MiXCR to the 5' RACE reads. The table lists more than 700,000 distinct CDR3 sequences, 53% of them singletons, with 41% in the top ten. What was sequenced was blood. The sequence came from an elderly man in good health. The V gene is TRBV5-1, the J gene TRBJ1-1; possibly TRBD1 for D (6 bases). The DNA of the CDR3 is TGCGCCAGCAGCCCCGGGTCAGGGGAGGCTGAAGCTTTCTTT. It encodes CASSPGSGEAEAFF.